This T cell receptor (beta chain) was documented in a study of response to subunit inactivated influenza vaccine. On this clonotype itself: Its antigen is unknown.

Looked up from germline, CDR1 is SGHAT and CDR2 is FQNNGV. V lost 1 base and J lost 4; bases outside the gene matches: 6. The CDR3 runs to 16 residues. Study findings and constraints: Each seasonal influenza vaccination, the authors suggested, recruits few new T cells.

TCRdb used MiXCR to reprocess the RT-PCR reads, holding one entry per CDR3 protein. This table has about 800,000 distinct CDR3 sequences, about 20% appearing once. The V call is TRBV11-2, the J call TRBJ2-5; 10 positions match TRBD2. The sample here was PBMCs from blood, taken roughly 5 days after vaccination. The TCR originated in a man aged 50 or older who received an inactivated influenza vaccine. CDR3 sequence: CASSLGAGGPGETQYF. CDR3 nucleotide sequence: TGTGCCAGCAGCTTAGGAGCGGGAGGGCCGGGAGAGACCCAGTACTTC.